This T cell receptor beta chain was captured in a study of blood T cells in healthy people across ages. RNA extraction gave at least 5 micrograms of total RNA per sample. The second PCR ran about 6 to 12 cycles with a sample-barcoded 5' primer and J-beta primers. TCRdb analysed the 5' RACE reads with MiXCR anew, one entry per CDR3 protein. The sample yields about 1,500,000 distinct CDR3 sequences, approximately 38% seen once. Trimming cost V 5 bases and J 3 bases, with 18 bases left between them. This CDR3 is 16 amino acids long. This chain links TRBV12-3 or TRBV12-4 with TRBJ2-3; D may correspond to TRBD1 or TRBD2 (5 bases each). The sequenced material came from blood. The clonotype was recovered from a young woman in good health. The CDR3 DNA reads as TGTGCCAGCAGTCCCAGGGACGCCCCAGCGACAGATACGCAGTATTTT. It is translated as CASSPRDAPATDTQYF.